This T cell receptor (beta chain) was sequenced for a study of immune cell composition in non-small cell lung cancer. At the level of the study: Tumours were mainly lung adenocarcinoma or squamous cell carcinoma.

The normal lung sample lay at least 3 cm, and maximally far, from the tumour. Frozen unsorted single-cell suspensions supplied the genomic DNA. Study results and caveats: Clones >0.5% enriched in tumour were rarer in adenocarcinoma (around 33%) than squamous (approximately 75%). Smoking pack-years did not significantly correlate with tumour TCR-beta clonality.

V lost 6 bases and J 8 bases, leaving 16 bases between the germline ends. The germline V gene has CDR1 SGHTA and CDR2 FQGNSA. This CDR3 has 13 residues. A note on this clone: Antigen unknown.

The data were produced by immunoSEQ multiplex PCR, yet TCRdb's version contains in-frame clones alone and is incomplete. The sample lists roughly 2,500 clones, roughly two thirds occurring once. The receptor's source is a human donor with non-small cell lung cancer. The J gene is TRBJ1-1, the V gene TRBV7-2; no firm D call. The sequenced material came from non-adjacent lung tissue. CDR3 loop: CASRPDTPGEAFF. The CDR3 nucleotides read TGTGCCAGCAGACCCGACACCCCGGGAGAAGCTTTCTTT.